This note documents a single T cell receptor (beta chain) sequence. Antigen specificity is unknown. The data belong to a study of T cell repertoires in cytomegalovirus infection. The overall study: Indications of both CMV infection and matching HLA type were provided by public TCR beta signatures.

Germline CDR1 and CDR2: SSHAT and FNYEAQ (reference sequence). V was clipped by 5 bases and J by 5 bases; unmatched bases: 6. This CDR3 comprises 14 residues. TCRdb re-called the reads through MiXCR, storing one row per CDR3 protein. The table lists under 95,000 distinct CDR3 sequences, about 44% of them singletons. Findings of the study overall: In two of eight donors, the top clonotype was HLA-C-restricted CMV-specific. Using cumulative public TCR beta family frequency, the authors identified those who carried CMV together with the relevant HLA.

V is TRBV7-7 and J is TRBJ2-5; TRBD1 agrees at 9 bases. Source: CD8+ T cells from cultured PBMCs, taken from culture after CMV antigen stimulation. The sequence was obtained from a human donor in good health (CMV status not recorded). Some clones in this sample may be carry-over from other donors' samples. The DNA of the CDR3 is TGTGCCAGCAGCAAAAACAGGGGGCTGGAGACCCAGTACTTC. This gives the protein CASSKNRGLETQYF.